This T cell receptor (beta chain) was obtained from a study of blood T cell repertoires in COVID-19. About the study: Researchers got acute and convalescent COVID-19 samples from the United States, Italy and Spain.

Methods used by the authors: Nucleated cell number was recorded as an estimate derived from reference gene primer amplification. The data were produced by immunoSEQ multiplex PCR, yet TCRdb's version contains in-frame clones alone and is incomplete. Clonal size and the V and J genes are those of that table, whereas D and trimming came from the DNA. Found here are 300,000 to 350,000 clones, 75% to 90% of them singletons; the top ten hold less than 3.5%. V lost 6 bases, J lost 1 base, and 2 bases stayed unmatched. Germline V gives CDR1 SGHNT, CDR2 YENEEA. The CDR3 covers 14 residues. Followed longitudinally, the Seattle patients had been enrolled during active infection.

This sequence originates from a woman aged 25 to 45 with COVID-19, enrolled during active disease. The specimen sequenced was peripheral blood. V usage is TRBV11-3 and J usage is TRBJ2-2; 7 bases line up with TRBD2. This CDR3 is CASRGGGNTGELFF. DNA for the CDR3: TGTGCCAGCAGGGGCGGGGGGAACACCGGGGAGCTGTTTTTT.